This T cell receptor beta chain was documented in a study of shared clonotypes between healthy human individuals. It was CD45RO-negative cells, positively selected for CCR7, that made up naive CD8 cells, with terminally differentiated effector memory CD45RA+ cells excluded. Splitting of each subset's genomic DNA was done evenly across several immunoSEQ plates. Here immunoSEQ multiplex PCR was the method, and the copy in TCRdb shows in-frame clones only, minus some. The data show about 2 million clones, with about 95% seen just once and roughly 1% held by the top ten. Germline V gene sequence: CDR1 MNHEY, CDR2 SMNVEV (reference sequence). CDR3 size: 14 residues. The V and J ends lost 1 base and 3 bases respectively, with 9 bases between them. As to this clone: Antigen specificity is unknown. Additional DNA sequences in this sample encode the identical CDR3.

Broader study findings: Clonotypes shared by all four sorted-subset donors had higher generation probabilities than non-shared clonotypes.

The genes are TRBV27 and TRBJ1-2; D might be TRBD1 (5 bases). Sequences were obtained from naive CD8+ T cells sorted from blood. This clonotype was sampled from a man aged 18 to 29 in good health. CDR3 residues: CASSLLGGDYGYTF. The CDR3 DNA reads as TGTGCCAGCAGTTTATTGGGGGGGGACTATGGCTACACCTTC.